This T cell receptor beta chain originates from a study of blood T cell repertoires in COVID-19. The protocol was immunoSEQ multiplex PCR, while the TCRdb copy is restricted to in-frame clones and leaves out a portion. This table has 430,000 or so clones, 85% to 90% appearing once. This CDR3 comprises 14 residues. The germline CDR1 and CDR2 sequences are MNHEY and SMNVEV (reference sequence). V was pared by 5 bases and J by 6 bases, with 4 bases of the junction left unmatched. The rearrangement joins TRBV27 to TRBJ1-5, with TRBD1 identical over 10 bases. The specimen sequenced was PBMCs or T cells enriched from blood (not recorded which). The TCR originated in a woman aged 40 to 49 who had recovered from COVID-19. In DNA, the CDR3 is TGTGCCAGCAGTCCGCGGACAGGGGGTCAGCCCCAGCATTTT. Translating it yields CASSPRTGGQPQHF.